Here is one T cell receptor beta chain with its context. No antigen is known for it. Germline CDR1 and CDR2: MNHNS and SASEGT. The V gene lost 7 bases and the J gene lost 2 bases, with 12 bases spanning the gap. The CDR3 is 15 amino acids. Primers used in a second PCR of about 6 to 12 cycles were a sample-barcoded 5' primer and a J-beta primer mix. MiXCR, applied by TCRdb to the 5' RACE reads, yields one record per CDR3 protein. The repertoire holds roughly 720,000 distinct CDR3 sequences, about 55% seen once, with 41% in the top ten. This specimen comes from a study of blood T cells in healthy people across ages. Study overall: About one barcoded TCR beta cDNA was captured per two T cells. General observations from the study: There was a strong correlation between TCR beta diversity and naive T cell percentage.

Donors were healthy Caucasian individuals from Russia aged roughly 6 to 95. This sequence was found in an elderly man in good health. The specimen was blood. This sequence joins TRBV6-1 and TRBJ2-6, with D tentatively TRBD1 (5 bases). The CDR3 region is CASKTEKAGANVLTF. CDR3 nucleotides: TGTGCCAGCAAGACAGAAAAGGCTGGGGCCAACGTCCTGACTTTC.